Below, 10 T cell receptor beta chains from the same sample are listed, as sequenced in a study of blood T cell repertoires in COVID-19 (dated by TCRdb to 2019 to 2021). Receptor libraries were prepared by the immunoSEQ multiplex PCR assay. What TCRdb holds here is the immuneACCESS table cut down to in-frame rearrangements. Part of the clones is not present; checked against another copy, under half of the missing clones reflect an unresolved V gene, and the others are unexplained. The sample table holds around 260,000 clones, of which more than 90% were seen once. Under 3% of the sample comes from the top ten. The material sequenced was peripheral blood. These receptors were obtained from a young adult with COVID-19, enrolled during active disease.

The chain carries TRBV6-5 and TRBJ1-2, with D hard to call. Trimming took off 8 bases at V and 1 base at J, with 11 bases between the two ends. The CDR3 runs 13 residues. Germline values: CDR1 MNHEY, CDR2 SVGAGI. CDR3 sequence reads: CASVEGNNYGYTF. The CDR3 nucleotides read TGTGCCAGCGTCGAGGGAAATAACTATGGCTACACCTTC.

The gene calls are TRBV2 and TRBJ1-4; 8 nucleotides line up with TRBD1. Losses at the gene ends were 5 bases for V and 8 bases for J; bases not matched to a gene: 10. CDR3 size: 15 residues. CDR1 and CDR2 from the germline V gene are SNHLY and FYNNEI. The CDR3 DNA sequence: TGTGCCAGCAGTCTTACCCGGGACAGGCGAGAAAAACTGTTTTTT. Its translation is CASSLTRDRREKLFF.

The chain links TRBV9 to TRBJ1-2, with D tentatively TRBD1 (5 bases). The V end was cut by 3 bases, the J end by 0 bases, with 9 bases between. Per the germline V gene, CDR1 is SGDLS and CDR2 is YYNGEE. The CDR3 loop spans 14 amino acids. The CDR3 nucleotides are TGTGCCAGCAGCGGACAGAGAGCTAACTATGGCTACACCTTC. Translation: CASSGQRANYGYTF.

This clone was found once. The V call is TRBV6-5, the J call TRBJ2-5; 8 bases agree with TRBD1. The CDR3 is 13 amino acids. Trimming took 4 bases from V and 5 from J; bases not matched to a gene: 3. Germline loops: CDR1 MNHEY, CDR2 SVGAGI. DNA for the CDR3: TGTGCCAGCAGTTCTCGACAGGGGGAGACCCAGTACTTC. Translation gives CASSSRQGETQYF.

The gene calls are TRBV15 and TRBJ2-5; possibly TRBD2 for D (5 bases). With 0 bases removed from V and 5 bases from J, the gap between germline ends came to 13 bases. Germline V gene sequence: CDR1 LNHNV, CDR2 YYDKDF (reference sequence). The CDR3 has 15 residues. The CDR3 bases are TGTGCCACCAGCAGAGATCGGGGTTTGACGGAGACCCAGTACTTC. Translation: CATSRDRGLTETQYF.

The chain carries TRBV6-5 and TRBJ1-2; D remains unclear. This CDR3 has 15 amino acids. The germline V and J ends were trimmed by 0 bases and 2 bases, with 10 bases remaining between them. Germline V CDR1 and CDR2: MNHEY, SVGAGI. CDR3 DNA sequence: TGTGCCAGCAGTTACTCGCGTGGTATCAACTATGGCTACACCTTC. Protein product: CASSYSRGINYGYTF.

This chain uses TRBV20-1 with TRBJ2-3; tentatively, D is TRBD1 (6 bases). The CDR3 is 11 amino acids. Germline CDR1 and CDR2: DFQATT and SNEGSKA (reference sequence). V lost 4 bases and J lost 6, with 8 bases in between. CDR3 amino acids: CSAKRGDTQYF. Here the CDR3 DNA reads TGCAGTGCTAAGAGGGGGGATACGCAGTATTTT.

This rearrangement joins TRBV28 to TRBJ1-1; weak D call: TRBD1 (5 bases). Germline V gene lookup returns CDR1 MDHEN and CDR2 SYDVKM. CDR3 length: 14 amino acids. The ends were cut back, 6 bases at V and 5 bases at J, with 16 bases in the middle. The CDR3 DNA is TGTGCCAGCAGCCCACCGAGGGAGGGGACTGAAGCTTTCTTT. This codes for CASSPPREGTEAFF.

The CDR3 bases are TGCGCCAGCAGCCCAGACACCGGGGAGCTGTTTTTT. It is translated as CASSPDTGELFF. The chain carries TRBV4-3 and TRBJ2-2; unclear D gene. Germline V lookup: CDR1 LGHNA, CDR2 YSLEER. The CDR3 consists of 12 residues. The V gene lost 4 bases and the J gene lost 3 bases, with 3 bases spanning the gap.

CDR3 nucleotide sequence: TGTGCCAGCAGTTTAAGGGGGTTCGGGTCTTTTTTCGAGCAGTACTTC. It is translated as CASSLRGFGSFFEQYF. V and J are TRBV28 and TRBJ2-7; D perhaps matches TRBD1 (6 bases). This CDR3 is 16 amino acids long. Germline V gives CDR1 MDHEN, CDR2 SYDVKM. V was pared by 2 bases and J by 6 bases, with 20 bases between.